This entry lists 25 T cell receptor beta chains sequenced from one sample in a study of T cell repertoires in cytomegalovirus infection. TCRdb re-called the reads with MiXCR, one entry per CDR3 protein. The sample has 310,000 or so distinct CDR3 sequences, roughly 15% seen once. The sequencing sample was made of PBMCs. The receptors stem from a human donor in good health (CMV status not recorded). Some clones in this sample may be carry-over from other donors' samples.

The sample holds a few counts of this clonotype. The rearrangement links TRBV7-9 to TRBJ1-6; a possible D gene is TRBD1 (5 bases). V was shortened by 1 base and J by 6 bases, with 10 bases between the two germline ends. Germline CDR1 is SEHNR and CDR2 is FQNEAQ (reference sequence). This CDR3 spans 15 amino acids. The CDR3 spells CASSLEGRTNSPLHF. The CDR3 region has the DNA TGTGCCAGCAGCTTAGAGGGGAGAACTAATTCACCCCTCCACTTT.

This clonotype showed up many times. The chain has TRBV28 and TRBJ2-5; 8 bases agree with TRBD2. Trimming took 2 bases from V and 0 from J; bases not matched to a gene: 17. The CDR3 is made up of 20 amino acids. CDR1 and CDR2 from the germline V gene are MDHEN and SYDVKM. The chain's CDR3 is CASSLILGRGGGGYQETQYF. DNA for the CDR3: TGTGCCAGCAGTTTAATCCTCGGCCGGGGGGGCGGGGGTTACCAAGAGACCCAGTACTTC.

V gene TRBV20-1 combines with J gene TRBJ2-5; 9 nucleotides align to TRBD2. Germline V gives CDR1 DFQATT, CDR2 SNEGSKA (reference sequence). The CDR3 loop spans 17 amino acids. With V trimmed by 0 bases and J by 2 bases, 10 bases remained unmatched. The CDR3: CSARDLASGALQETQYF. The CDR3 DNA sequence: TGCAGTGCTAGAGATCTGGCTAGCGGGGCCCTACAAGAGACCCAGTACTTC.

The table lists this clonotype with a few counts. The chain employs TRBV20-1 and TRBJ2-1; TRBD1 matches at 7 bases. The CDR3 runs to 13 residues. Germline lookup yields CDR1 DFQATT and CDR2 SNEGSKA (reference sequence). J lost 7 bases, V lost 1 base, and 4 bases had no gene match. CDR3 loop: CSARADRVNEQFF. CDR3 nucleotides: TGCAGTGCTAGAGCAGACAGGGTGAATGAGCAGTTCTTC.

This clonotype appeared many times. This chain connects TRBV12-3 or TRBV12-4 to TRBJ2-5, with no clear D. This CDR3 comprises 15 residues. V dropped 5 bases and J dropped 5 bases, with 18 bases sitting between them. CDR3 sequence: CASSPWTGRAETQYF. CDR3 bases: TGTGCCAGCAGTCCATGGACCGGACGGGCGGAGACCCAGTACTTC.

The V and J genes are TRBV10-3 and TRBJ1-5; TRBD1 aligns across 9 bases. This CDR3 spans 13 amino acids. Unmatched junction bases numbered 3, after V lost 5 bases and J lost 7 bases. Germline-derived CDR1 and CDR2 are ENHRY and SYGVKD. CDR3 DNA sequence: TGTGCCATCAGTACAGGGGGCGGACAGCCCCAGCATTTT. Protein sequence: CAISTGGGQPQHF.

This clonotype was detected ten times or more. The chain has TRBV7-9 and TRBJ2-4; weak D call: TRBD1 (6 bases). CDR1 is SEHNR, CDR2 FQNEAQ, per germline (reference sequence). The CDR3 extends over 17 amino acids. With 5 bases removed from V and 0 bases from J, the gap between germline ends came to 17 bases. The DNA for the CDR3 is TGTGCCAGCAGCACGGCTTACAGGGAACTAGCCAAAAACATTCAGTACTTC. Amino acids: CASSTAYRELAKNIQYF.

This clonotype was counted ten times or more. V usage is TRBV7-2 and J usage is TRBJ1-2; D remains unclear. The CDR3 is made up of 15 amino acids. V dropped 5 bases and J dropped 7 bases, with 20 bases sitting between them. The germline V gene has CDR1 SGHTA and CDR2 FQGNSA. CDR3 DNA sequence: TGTGCCAGCAGCACTCGGACGGACGACCCTGTTGGCTACACCTTC. It is translated as CASSTRTDDPVGYTF.

The V and J genes are TRBV27 and TRBJ1-2; no clear D gene. Germline V gene lookup returns CDR1 MNHEY and CDR2 SMNVEV (reference sequence). The CDR3 loop spans 14 amino acids. V was clipped by 2 bases and J by 3 bases, with 10 bases between them. This CDR3 is CASSLRQSHYGYTF. The CDR3 DNA reads as TGTGCCAGCAGTTTACGGCAGAGTCACTATGGCTACACCTTC.

This clonotype was seen repeatedly, ten times or more. The rearrangement uses TRBV7-2 and TRBJ2-7; D not certain. V lost 1 base and J lost 0, with 10 bases in between. Germline V gives CDR1 SGHTA, CDR2 FQGNSA. This CDR3 is built from 15 residues. CDR3 coding DNA: TGTGCCAGCAGCTTAGAAGCAGGCTACTCCTACGAGCAGTACTTC. Protein: CASSLEAGYSYEQYF.

Only a few counts were recorded for this clonotype. The J gene is TRBJ2-5, the V gene TRBV6-2 or TRBV6-3; D may be TRBD2 (5 bases). Germline V lookup: CDR1 MNHEY, CDR2 SVGEGT. Trimming took 6 bases from V and 5 from J, leaving 19 bases between them. There are 15 residues in the CDR3. The DNA for the CDR3 is TGTGCCAGCAGAACCCTTTGGGAGATTGGTGAGACCCAGTACTTC. It yields the protein CASRTLWEIGETQYF.

This clonotype was counted many times. The rearrangement links TRBV7-2 to TRBJ2-3; TRBD1 is a possible D gene (6 bases). This CDR3 has 13 residues. The V and J ends lost 5 bases and 5 bases respectively, with 11 bases between them. CDR1 and CDR2 (germline): SGHTA, FQGNSA. CDR3 coding DNA: TGTGCCAGCAGCACACCAGGGGTAGATACGCAGTATTTT. Translation: CASSTPGVDTQYF. Together with reference TRBV7-2 and TRBJ2-3, the CDR3 gives the full variable domain: GAGVSQSPSNKVTEKGKDVELRCDPISGHTALYWYRQSLGQGLEFLIYFQGNSAPDKSGLPSDRFSAERTGGSVSTLTIQRTQQEDSAVYLCASSTPGVDTQYFGPGTRLTVL.

The CDR3 sequence: CSAREEGLNNSPLHF. The CDR3 DNA is TGCAGTGCCAGGGAGGAGGGGTTGAACAATTCACCCCTCCACTTT. The chain joins TRBV20-1 to TRBJ1-6, with D possibly matching TRBD1 (5 bases). V lost 6 bases and J 7 bases, leaving 19 bases between the germline ends. CDR3 size: 15 residues. In germline, CDR1 is DFQATT, CDR2 SNEGSKA (reference sequence).

This clonotype was counted at least ten times. The chain has TRBV7-2 and TRBJ2-7, with D tentatively TRBD1 (6 bases). This CDR3 contains 15 residues. From germline, CDR1 is SGHTA and CDR2 FQGNSA. The V end was cut by 5 bases, the J end by 2 bases, with 16 bases between. CDR3 protein: CASSPSADRTYEQYF. DNA of the CDR3: TGTGCCAGCAGCCCATCAGCGGACAGAACCTACGAGCAGTACTTC. Together with reference TRBV7-2 and TRBJ2-7, the CDR3 gives the full variable domain: GAGVSQSPSNKVTEKGKDVELRCDPISGHTALYWYRQSLGQGLEFLIYFQGNSAPDKSGLPSDRFSAERTGGSVSTLTIQRTQQEDSAVYLCASSPSADRTYEQYFGPGTRLTVT.

This clonotype has a handful of counts. The J gene is TRBJ1-1, the V gene TRBV12-3 or TRBV12-4; possibly TRBD1 for D (5 bases). CDR3 length: 13 amino acids. Trimming pared 4 bases from V and 2 bases from J, leaving 8 bases between. CDR3 sequence (DNA): TGTGCCAGCAGTTGGGGCAGAAACACTGAAGCTTTCTTT. This gives the protein CASSWGRNTEAFF.

The chain combines TRBV11-2 with TRBJ2-7; TRBD2 matches at 10 bases. V lost 0 bases, J lost 3 bases, and 2 bases stayed unmatched. The CDR3 has 15 amino acids. The germline CDR1 and CDR2 sequences are SGHAT and FQNNGV. The CDR3 region is CASSLDPSGGYEQYF. DNA for the CDR3: TGTGCCAGCAGCTTAGATCCTAGCGGGGGCTACGAGCAGTACTTC.

This clonotype came up a few times. This chain joins TRBV28 and TRBJ1-6; TRBD1 aligns across 10 bases. The germline V gene encodes CDR1 MDHEN and CDR2 SYDVKM. The CDR3 has 17 residues. J was trimmed by 2 bases and V by 6 bases; bases with no gene match: 7. This CDR3 reads CASRNPGTGAYNSPLHF. CDR3 bases: TGTGCCAGCAGGAACCCCGGGACAGGGGCCTATAATTCACCCCTCCACTTT.

The rearrangement joins TRBV20-1 to TRBJ2-7; D possibly corresponds to TRBD1 (5 bases). Deletions cut 1 base from V and 5 bases from J, with 18 bases between. The CDR3 extends over 15 amino acids. From germline, CDR1 is DFQATT and CDR2 SNEGSKA (reference sequence). The CDR3, as DNA: TGCAGTGCTAGAGGGTTCTCAGGGTTCGGAGACGAGCAGTACTTC. It codes for CSARGFSGFGDEQYF.

Only a few counts were recorded for this clonotype. V gene TRBV4-3 combines with J gene TRBJ2-7, with D perhaps matching TRBD1 (5 bases). The CDR3 is made up of 12 amino acids. Trimming removed 4 bases at V and 7 bases at J, with 11 bases between. CDR1 and CDR2 (germline): LGHNA, YSLEER. In DNA, the CDR3 is TGCGCCAGCAGCCTAAATAGGGGAGAGCAGTACTTC. It encodes CASSLNRGEQYF.

The chain couples TRBV5-1 to TRBJ1-1; 9 positions agree with TRBD1. CDR1 and CDR2 from the germline V gene are SGHRS and YFSETQ. The CDR3 has 14 amino acids. Germline trimming cut 3 bases from V and 4 bases from J; bases unmatched to any gene: 4. The CDR3 reads CASSWGQGVTEAFF. In DNA form, the CDR3 reads TGCGCCAGCAGCTGGGGACAGGGTGTCACTGAAGCTTTCTTT.

This clonotype appeared a few times. The chain uses TRBV7-9 and TRBJ2-7; the D is unclear. The CDR3 runs to 15 residues. V dropped 0 bases and J dropped 3 bases, with 12 bases sitting between them. Germline-derived CDR1 and CDR2 are SEHNR and FQNEAQ (reference sequence). This chain's CDR3 is CASSLAAGNYYEQYF. The CDR3 bases are TGTGCCAGCAGCTTAGCTGCAGGAAATTACTACGAGCAGTACTTC. The complete variable domain, with remaining parts taken from reference TRBV7-9 and TRBJ2-7, reads DTGVSQNPRHKITKRGQNVTFRCDPISEHNRLYWYRQTLGQGPEFLTYFQNEAQLEKSRLLSDRFSAERPKGSFSTLEIQRTEQGDSAMYLCASSLAAGNYYEQYFGPGTRLTVT.

The sample holds many counts of this clonotype. The chain has TRBV7-2 and TRBJ2-4; the match to TRBD2 covers 11 bases. The CDR3 length is 16 residues. Germline assignment: CDR1 SGHTA and CDR2 FQGNSA. Trimming at V came to 0 bases and at J to 7 bases, leaving 5 bases not matched to a gene. CDR3 amino acids: CASSLASGGASNIQYF. The CDR3 coding sequence is TGTGCCAGCAGCTTAGCTAGCGGGGGGGCCAGCAACATTCAGTACTTC.

The chain is built from TRBV27 and TRBJ1-5, with 7 bases matching TRBD1. V dropped 4 bases and J dropped 3; count of bases not matched to a gene: 9. CDR1 MNHEY and CDR2 SMNVEV come from the germline V gene (reference sequence). This CDR3 is 16 amino acids long. CDR3 residues: CASSSTGQPYNQPQHF. CDR3 nucleotide sequence: TGTGCCAGCAGTTCAACGGGACAGCCCTACAATCAGCCCCAGCATTTT.

The table lists this clonotype with many counts. The chain couples TRBV12-3 or TRBV12-4 to TRBJ1-1; 7 bases are a match to TRBD1. The ends lost 6 bases at V and 5 bases at J; junction bases unmatched: 18. This CDR3 region has 17 residues. The CDR3 here is CASSGTAQSRLGTEAFF. The CDR3 DNA is TGTGCCAGCAGCGGGACAGCTCAGTCCCGTCTGGGAACTGAAGCTTTCTTT.

This clonotype showed up just a few times. The genes are TRBV2 and TRBJ2-2; TRBD1 matches at 9 bases. The V gene end was trimmed by 6 bases and the J gene end by 4 bases; junction bases not matched to a gene: 6. Germline V CDR1 and CDR2: SNHLY, FYNNEI. The CDR3 runs 15 residues. As DNA, the CDR3 is TGTGCCAGCAGACCCGGACAGGGGACCACCGGGGAGCTGTTTTTT. Protein product: CASRPGQGTTGELFF.